This record covers a single T cell receptor (beta chain). In germline, CDR1 is SGHTA, CDR2 FQGNSA. V lost 0 bases to trimming and J lost 3 bases, with 18 bases between them. This CDR3 has 17 residues. The sample is drawn from a study of shared clonotypes between healthy human individuals. Study-level information: Donors, aged 18 to 49, were a couple of women and a few men. CD4 naive and CD4 memory each took three plates per donor, while CD8 naive took two and CD8 memory one.

Terminally differentiated effector memory CD45RA+ cells were excluded from the naive CD8 cells, which were CD45RO-negative and positively selected for CCR7. Produced via immunoSEQ multiplex PCR; TCRdb's table is partial and in-frame only. The sample contains some 2,100,000 clones, roughly 91% of which appear only once. The TCR sequence derives from a man younger than 35 in good health. Some clones in this sample may be carry-over from other donors' samples. The chain recombines TRBV7-2 with TRBJ2-7; tentatively, D is TRBD1 (6 bases). Specimen: naive CD8+ T cells from PBMCs. The CDR3 is CASSLAWSGQTDYEQYF. The CDR3 DNA sequence: TGTGCCAGCAGCTTAGCGTGGAGTGGACAGACTGACTACGAGCAGTACTTC.